This TCR beta chain was obtained from a study of T cells after yellow fever vaccination. In its sample, this clonotype was seen many times. Template switching by 5'RACE produced TCR cDNA, adding a universal primer site and UMIs. Each CDR3 protein is one row after TCRdb ran MiXCR on the 5' RACE reads. The sample lists some 110,000 distinct CDR3 sequences, 7.5% to 9.5% seen once, with roughly 27% in the top ten. This clonotype originated in a man under 40 who received the YFV17D yellow fever vaccine. Specimen: CD8+ T cells sorted from PBMCs, collected 45 days after the yellow fever booster vaccination.

In DNA, the CDR3 is TGTGCCAGCAGACTCCTCCCGGAGACTAGCGGCCCCGGCGGTCGGGGCAATGAGCAGTTCTTC. It translates to CASRLLPETSGPGGRGNEQFF. This chain links TRBV28 with TRBJ2-1, with 9 bases fitting TRBD2. CDR1 is MDHEN and CDR2 is SYDVKM in the germline V gene. This CDR3 has 21 amino acids. V lost 6 bases, J lost 6 bases, and 27 bases stayed unmatched.